The source of this T cell receptor (beta chain) is a study of identical twins. Findings and limits, study-wide: Weaker excess twin sharing was seen among beta out-of-frame sequences.

Germline loops: CDR1 SGDLS, CDR2 YYNGEE. Trimming took 3 bases from V and 7 from J, leaving 16 bases between them. This CDR3 is 14 amino acids long. TCRdb analysed the 5' RACE reads with MiXCR anew, one entry per CDR3 protein. The data hold around 480,000 distinct CDR3 sequences, with 14% observed a single time. As regards this clonotype: Antigen unknown.

In addition, the sample was reused for a study of yellow fever vaccine responses in identical twins. Turning to that study: Twins reportedly showed a vaccine T cell response that seemed partly convergent and partly personalized.

The TCR sequence derives from a woman aged 18-30 years in good health. The source material was CD4+ T cells sorted from blood. V gene TRBV9 combines with J gene TRBJ1-1; D is perhaps TRBD1 (6 bases). CDR3 nucleotide sequence: TGTGCCAGCAGCGGACATACAGGGAATGATGAAGCTTTCTTT. It translates to CASSGHTGNDEAFF.